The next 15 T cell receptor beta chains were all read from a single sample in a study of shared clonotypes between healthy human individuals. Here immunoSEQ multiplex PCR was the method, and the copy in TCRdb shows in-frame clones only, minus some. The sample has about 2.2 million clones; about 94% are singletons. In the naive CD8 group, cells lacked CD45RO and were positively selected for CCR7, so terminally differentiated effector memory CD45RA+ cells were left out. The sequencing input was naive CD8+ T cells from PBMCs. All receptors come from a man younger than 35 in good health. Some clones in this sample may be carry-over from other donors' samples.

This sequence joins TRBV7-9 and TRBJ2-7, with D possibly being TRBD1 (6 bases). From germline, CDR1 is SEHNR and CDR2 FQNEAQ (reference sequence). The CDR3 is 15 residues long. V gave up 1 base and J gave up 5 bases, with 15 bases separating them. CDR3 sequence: CASSLGSTGIDEQYF. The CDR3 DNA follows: TGTGCCAGCAGCTTAGGGTCAACAGGGATTGACGAGCAGTACTTC.

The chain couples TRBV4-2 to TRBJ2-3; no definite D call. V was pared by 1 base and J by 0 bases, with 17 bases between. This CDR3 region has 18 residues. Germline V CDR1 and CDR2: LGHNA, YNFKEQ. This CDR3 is CASSQVLRILWSTDTQYF. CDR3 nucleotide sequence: TGTGCCAGCAGCCAAGTCCTGCGAATTTTGTGGAGCACAGATACGCAGTATTTT.

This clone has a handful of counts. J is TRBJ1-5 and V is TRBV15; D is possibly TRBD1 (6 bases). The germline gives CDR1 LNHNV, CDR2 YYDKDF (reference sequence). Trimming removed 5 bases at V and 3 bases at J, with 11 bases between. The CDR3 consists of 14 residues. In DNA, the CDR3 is TGTGCCACCAGCCACAGGGCCCCCAATCAGCCCCAGCATTTT. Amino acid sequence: CATSHRAPNQPQHF.

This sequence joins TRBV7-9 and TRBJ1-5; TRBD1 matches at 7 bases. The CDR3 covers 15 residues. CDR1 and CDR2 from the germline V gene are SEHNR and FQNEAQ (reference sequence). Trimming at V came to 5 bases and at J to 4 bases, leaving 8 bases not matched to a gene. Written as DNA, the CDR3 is TGTGCCAGCAGCAAGGGGGCCACCAGGAATCAGCCCCAGCATTTT. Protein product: CASSKGATRNQPQHF.

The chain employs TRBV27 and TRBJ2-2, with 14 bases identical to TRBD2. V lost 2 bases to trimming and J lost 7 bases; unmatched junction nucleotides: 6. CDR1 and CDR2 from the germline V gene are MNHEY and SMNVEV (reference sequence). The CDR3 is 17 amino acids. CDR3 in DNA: TGTGCCAGCAGTTTACCGGGACTAGCGGGAGAGATCGGGGAGCTGTTTTTT. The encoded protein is CASSLPGLAGEIGELFF.

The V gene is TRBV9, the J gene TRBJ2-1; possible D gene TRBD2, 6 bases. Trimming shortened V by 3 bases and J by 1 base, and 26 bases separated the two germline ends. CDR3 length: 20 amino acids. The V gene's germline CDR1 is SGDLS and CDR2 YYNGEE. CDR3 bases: TGTGCCAGCAGCGCGCCGCTAAGTTACGATAGCGGAAGTTCCTACAATGAGCAGTTCTTC. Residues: CASSAPLSYDSGSSYNEQFF.

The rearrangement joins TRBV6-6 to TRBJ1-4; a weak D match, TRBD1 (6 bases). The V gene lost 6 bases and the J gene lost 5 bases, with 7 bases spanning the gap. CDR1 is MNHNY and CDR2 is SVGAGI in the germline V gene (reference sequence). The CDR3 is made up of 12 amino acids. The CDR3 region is CASRGQNEKLFF. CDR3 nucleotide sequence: TGTGCCAGCAGAGGACAGAATGAAAAACTGTTTTTT.

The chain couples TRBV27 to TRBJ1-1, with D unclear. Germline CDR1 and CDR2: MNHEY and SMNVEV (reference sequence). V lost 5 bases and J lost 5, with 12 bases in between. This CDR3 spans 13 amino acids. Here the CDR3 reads CASSPGVGTEAFF. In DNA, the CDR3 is TGTGCCAGCAGTCCTGGGGTCGGAACTGAAGCTTTCTTT.

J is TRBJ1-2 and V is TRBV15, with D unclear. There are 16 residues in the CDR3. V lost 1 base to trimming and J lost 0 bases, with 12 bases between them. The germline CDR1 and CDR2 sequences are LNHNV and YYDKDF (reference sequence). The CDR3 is CATSRGLEASNYGYTF. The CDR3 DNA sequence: TGTGCCACCAGCAGAGGGTTGGAAGCCTCTAACTATGGCTACACCTTC.

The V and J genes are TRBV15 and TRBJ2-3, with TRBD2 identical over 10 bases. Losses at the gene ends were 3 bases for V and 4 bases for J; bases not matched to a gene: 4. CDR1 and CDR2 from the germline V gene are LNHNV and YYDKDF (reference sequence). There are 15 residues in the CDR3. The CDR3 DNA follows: TGTGCCACCAGCAGCACTAGCGGGATGTCAGATACGCAGTATTTT. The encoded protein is CATSSTSGMSDTQYF.

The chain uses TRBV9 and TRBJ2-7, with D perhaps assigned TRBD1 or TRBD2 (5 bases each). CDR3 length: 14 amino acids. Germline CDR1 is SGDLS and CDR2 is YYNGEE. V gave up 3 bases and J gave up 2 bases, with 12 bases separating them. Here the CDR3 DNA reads TGTGCCAGCAGCGCCGGGAAGACAGCCTACGAGCAGTACTTC. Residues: CASSAGKTAYEQYF.

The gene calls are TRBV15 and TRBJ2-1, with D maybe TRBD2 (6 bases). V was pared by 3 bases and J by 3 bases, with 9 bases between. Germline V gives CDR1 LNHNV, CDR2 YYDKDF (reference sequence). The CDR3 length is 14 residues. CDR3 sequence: CATSSGGNYNEQFF. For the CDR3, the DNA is TGTGCCACCAGCAGTGGGGGGAACTACAATGAGCAGTTCTTC.

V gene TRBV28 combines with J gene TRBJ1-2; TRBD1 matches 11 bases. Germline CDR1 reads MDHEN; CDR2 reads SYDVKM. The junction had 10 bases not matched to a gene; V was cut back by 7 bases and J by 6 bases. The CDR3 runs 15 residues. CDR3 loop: CASTLYRDRGNGYTF. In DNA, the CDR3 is TGTGCCAGCACCCTTTACCGGGACAGGGGGAATGGCTACACCTTC.

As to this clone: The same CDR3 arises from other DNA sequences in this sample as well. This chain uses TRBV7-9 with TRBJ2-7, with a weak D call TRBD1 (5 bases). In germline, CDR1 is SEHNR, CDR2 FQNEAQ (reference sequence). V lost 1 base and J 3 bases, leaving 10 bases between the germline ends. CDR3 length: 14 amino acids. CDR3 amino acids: CASSLGGPSYEQYF. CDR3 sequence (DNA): TGTGCCAGCAGCTTAGGGGGCCCCAGCTACGAGCAGTACTTC.

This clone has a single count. The CDR3 protein is CASSLQGLAVYNEQFF. DNA of the CDR3: TGTGCCAGCAGTTTACAGGGACTAGCGGTTTACAATGAGCAGTTCTTC. The chain uses TRBV28 and TRBJ2-1, with TRBD2 identical over 11 bases. CDR1 MDHEN and CDR2 SYDVKM come from the germline V gene. The CDR3 spans 16 residues. The J segment lost 4 bases and the V segment lost 2 bases, leaving 4 bases of the junction unmatched.